This T cell receptor beta chain was sequenced during a study of T cell repertoires in aging, cancer and after chemotherapy. Study-level information: Donors were grouped into six age bands spanning 30 or younger through 70 or older.

TCR beta rearrangements were amplified from peripheral blood genomic DNA. Regarding the study as a whole: Median generation probability rose over the chemotherapy interval in each cancer cohort, suggesting rebound thymic output. Compared with age-matched healthy donors, untreated hematological or solid cancer patients showed higher blood TCR clonality.

CDR1 MNHNS and CDR2 SASEGT come from the germline V gene. The CDR3 extends over 15 amino acids. V shed 7 bases, J shed 5 bases, and the junction held 12 bases outside the gene matches. Rearranged V-D-J TRB sequences were amplified with a mixed TRB-A/B primer pool. Each CDR3 protein gets one entry after TCRdb re-called the multiplex PCR reads with MiXCR. This sample has about 3,000 distinct CDR3 sequences, with under 55% found just once. This clonotype was seen only a few times. The target antigen is unknown. The clonotype comes from a human donor with a solid tumor. The sequenced sample was blood. V is TRBV6-1 and J is TRBJ2-5, with 8 bases lining up with TRBD2. CDR3 DNA: TGTGCCAGCACGATTCTACAGGGCGGGGGGGAGACCCAGTACTTC. Encoded protein: CASTILQGGGETQYF.